This T cell receptor beta chain was recovered during a study of T cell repertoires in cytomegalovirus infection. Study as a whole: Both a matching HLA type and CMV infection were indicated by public TCR beta signatures. Study-wide results and caveats: Clonotype analysis showed dominance of the ex vivo response by HLA-C-restricted CMV-specific TCR beta clonotypes. Cumulated frequencies of public TCR beta families served to identify carriers of CMV plus the relevant HLA.

The ends were cut back, 6 bases at V and 6 bases at J, with 14 bases in the middle. The germline CDR1 and CDR2 sequences are DFQATT and SNEGSKA (reference sequence). The CDR3 sequence is 12 residues long. TCRdb fed the reads into MiXCR, producing one record per CDR3 protein. The top ten clones hold roughly 4.8% of a sample with roughly 200,000 distinct CDR3 sequences, roughly 9% of them seen once. Ten or more counts support this clonotype. Its antigen remains unknown. Sequencing was carried out using PBMCs. The genes are TRBV20-1 and TRBJ1-1, with no clear D. This clonotype was obtained from a human donor in good health (CMV status not recorded). Some clones in this sample may be carry-over from other donors' samples. CDR3 amino acids: CSAEVSTAEAFF. The CDR3 nucleotides are TGCAGTGCGGAGGTGAGCACAGCTGAAGCTTTCTTT.